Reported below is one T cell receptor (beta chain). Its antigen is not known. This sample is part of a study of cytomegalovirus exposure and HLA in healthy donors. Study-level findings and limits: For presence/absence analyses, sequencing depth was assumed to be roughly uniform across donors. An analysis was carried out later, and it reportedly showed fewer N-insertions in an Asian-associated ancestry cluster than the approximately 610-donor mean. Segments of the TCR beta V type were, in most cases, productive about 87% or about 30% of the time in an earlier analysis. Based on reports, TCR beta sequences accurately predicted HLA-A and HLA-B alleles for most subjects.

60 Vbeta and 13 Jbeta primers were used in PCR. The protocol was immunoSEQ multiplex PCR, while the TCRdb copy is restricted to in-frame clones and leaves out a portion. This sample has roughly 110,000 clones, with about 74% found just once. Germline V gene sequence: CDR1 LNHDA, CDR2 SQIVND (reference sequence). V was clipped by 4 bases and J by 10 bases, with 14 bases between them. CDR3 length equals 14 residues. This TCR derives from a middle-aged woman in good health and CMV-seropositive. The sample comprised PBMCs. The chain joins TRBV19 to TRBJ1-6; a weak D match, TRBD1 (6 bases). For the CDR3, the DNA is TGTGCCAGTAGTACCCGGGACATCAGGTCACCCCTCCACTTT. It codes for CASSTRDIRSPLHF.